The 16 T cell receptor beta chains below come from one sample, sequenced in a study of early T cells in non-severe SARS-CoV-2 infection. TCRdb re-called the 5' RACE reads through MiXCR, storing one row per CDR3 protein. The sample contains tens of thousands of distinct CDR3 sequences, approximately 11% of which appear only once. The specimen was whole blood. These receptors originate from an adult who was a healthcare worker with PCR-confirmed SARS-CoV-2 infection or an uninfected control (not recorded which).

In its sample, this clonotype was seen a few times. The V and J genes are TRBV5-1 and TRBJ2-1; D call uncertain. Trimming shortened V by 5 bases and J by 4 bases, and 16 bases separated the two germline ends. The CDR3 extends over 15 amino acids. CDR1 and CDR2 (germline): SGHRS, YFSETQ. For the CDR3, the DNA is TGCGCCAGCAGTTCGGACGGGTCAACTTACAATGAGCAGTTCTTC. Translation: CASSSDGSTYNEQFF.

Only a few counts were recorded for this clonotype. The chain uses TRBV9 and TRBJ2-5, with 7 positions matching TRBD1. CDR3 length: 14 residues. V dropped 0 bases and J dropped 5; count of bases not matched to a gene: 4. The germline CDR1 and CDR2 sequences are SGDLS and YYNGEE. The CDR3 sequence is CASSVDRGGETQYF. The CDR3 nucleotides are TGTGCCAGCAGCGTAGACAGGGGCGGCGAGACCCAGTACTTC.

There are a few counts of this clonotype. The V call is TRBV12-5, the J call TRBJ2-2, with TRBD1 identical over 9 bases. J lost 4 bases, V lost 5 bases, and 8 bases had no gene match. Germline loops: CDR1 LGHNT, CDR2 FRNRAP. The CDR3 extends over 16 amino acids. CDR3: CASGPPTGGGTGELFF. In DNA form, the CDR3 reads TGTGCTAGTGGTCCCCCGACAGGGGGGGGCACCGGGGAGCTGTTTTTT.

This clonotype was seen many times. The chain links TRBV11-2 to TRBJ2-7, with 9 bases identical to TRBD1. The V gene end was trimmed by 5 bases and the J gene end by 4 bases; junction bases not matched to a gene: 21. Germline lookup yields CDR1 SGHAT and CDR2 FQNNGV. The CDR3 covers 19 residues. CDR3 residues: CASSLTNAGTGLPPYEQYF. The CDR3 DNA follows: TGTGCCAGCAGCCTAACCAATGCGGGGACAGGGTTGCCCCCTTACGAGCAGTACTTC.

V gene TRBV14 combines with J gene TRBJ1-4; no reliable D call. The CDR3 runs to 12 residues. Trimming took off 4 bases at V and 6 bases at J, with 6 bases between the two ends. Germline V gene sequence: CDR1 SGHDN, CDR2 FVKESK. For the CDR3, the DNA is TGTGCCAGCAGCCCTGGGCATGAAAAACTGTTTTTT. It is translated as CASSPGHEKLFF.

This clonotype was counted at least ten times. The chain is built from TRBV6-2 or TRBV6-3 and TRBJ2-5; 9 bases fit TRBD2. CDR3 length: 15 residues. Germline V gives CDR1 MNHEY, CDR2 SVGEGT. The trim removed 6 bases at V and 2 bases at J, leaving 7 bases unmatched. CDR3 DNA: TGTGCCAGCAGCCGCGGGACTAGCAGACAAGAGACCCAGTACTTC. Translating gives CASSRGTSRQETQYF.

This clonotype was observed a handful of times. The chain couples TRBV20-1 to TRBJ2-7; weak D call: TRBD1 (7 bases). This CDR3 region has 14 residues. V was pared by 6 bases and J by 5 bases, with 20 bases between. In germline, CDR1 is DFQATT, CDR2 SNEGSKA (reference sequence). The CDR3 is CSAVPGDRGNEQYF. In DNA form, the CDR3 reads TGCAGTGCCGTGCCGGGGGACAGAGGAAACGAGCAGTACTTC.

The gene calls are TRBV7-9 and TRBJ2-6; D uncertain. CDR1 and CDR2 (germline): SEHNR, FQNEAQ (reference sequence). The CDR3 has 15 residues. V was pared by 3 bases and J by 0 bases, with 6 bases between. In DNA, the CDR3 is TGTGCCAGCAGCTTTTTCGGCTCTGGGGCCAACGTCCTGACTTTC. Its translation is CASSFFGSGANVLTF.

Here the CDR3 reads CASSQRLRADTQYF. As DNA, the CDR3 is TGCGCCAGCAGCCAACGATTGCGAGCGGATACGCAGTATTTT. V and J are TRBV4-3 and TRBJ2-3, with no clear D. This CDR3 comprises 14 residues. V lost 2 bases to trimming and J lost 6 bases, with 12 bases between them. The germline V gene has CDR1 LGHNA and CDR2 YSLEER.

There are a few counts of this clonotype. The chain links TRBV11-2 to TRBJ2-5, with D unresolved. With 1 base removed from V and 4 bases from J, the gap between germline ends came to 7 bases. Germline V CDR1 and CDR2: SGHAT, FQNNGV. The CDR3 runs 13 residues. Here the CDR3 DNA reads TGTGCCAGCAGCTTAGTGTGGGGAGAGACCCAGTACTTC. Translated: CASSLVWGETQYF.

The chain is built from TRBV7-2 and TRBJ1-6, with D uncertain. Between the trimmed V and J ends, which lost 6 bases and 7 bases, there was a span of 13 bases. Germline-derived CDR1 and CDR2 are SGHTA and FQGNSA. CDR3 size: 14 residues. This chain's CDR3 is CASSFRIANSPLHF. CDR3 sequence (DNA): TGTGCCAGCAGTTTCCGGATCGCCAATTCACCCCTCCACTTT.

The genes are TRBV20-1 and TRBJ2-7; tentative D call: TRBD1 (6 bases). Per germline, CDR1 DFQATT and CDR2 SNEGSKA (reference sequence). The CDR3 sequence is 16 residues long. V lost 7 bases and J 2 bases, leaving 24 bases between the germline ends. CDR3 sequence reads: CSGDGLDSSNTYEQYF. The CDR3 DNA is TGCAGTGGAGATGGACTGGACAGTTCGAATACCTACGAGCAGTACTTC.

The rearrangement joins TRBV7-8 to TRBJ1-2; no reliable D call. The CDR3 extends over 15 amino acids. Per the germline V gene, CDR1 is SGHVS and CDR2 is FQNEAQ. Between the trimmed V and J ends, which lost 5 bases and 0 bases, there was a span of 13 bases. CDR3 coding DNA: TGTGCCAGCAGCCCTCAGAGAAAAACTAACTATGGCTACACCTTC. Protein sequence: CASSPQRKTNYGYTF.

The CDR3, as DNA: TGTGCCAGCAGCTTCACTACGAACACTGAAGCTTTCTTT. This encodes CASSFTTNTEAFF. The chain links TRBV7-9 to TRBJ1-1; D uncertain. Germline-derived CDR1 and CDR2 are SEHNR and FQNEAQ (reference sequence). V lost 3 bases and J 1 base, leaving 6 bases between the germline ends. The CDR3 consists of 13 residues.

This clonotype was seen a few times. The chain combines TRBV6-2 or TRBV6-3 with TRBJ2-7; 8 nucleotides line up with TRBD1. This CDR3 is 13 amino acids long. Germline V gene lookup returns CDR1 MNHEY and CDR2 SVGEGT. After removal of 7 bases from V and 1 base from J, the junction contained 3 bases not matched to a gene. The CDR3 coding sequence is TGTGCCAGCACTAACAGGGGGTCCTACGAGCAGTACTTC. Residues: CASTNRGSYEQYF.

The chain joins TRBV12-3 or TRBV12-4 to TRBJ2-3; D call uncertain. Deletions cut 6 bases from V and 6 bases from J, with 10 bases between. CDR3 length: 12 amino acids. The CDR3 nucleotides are TGTGCCAGCAGCAAATGGGCGGATACGCAGTATTTT. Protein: CASSKWADTQYF.